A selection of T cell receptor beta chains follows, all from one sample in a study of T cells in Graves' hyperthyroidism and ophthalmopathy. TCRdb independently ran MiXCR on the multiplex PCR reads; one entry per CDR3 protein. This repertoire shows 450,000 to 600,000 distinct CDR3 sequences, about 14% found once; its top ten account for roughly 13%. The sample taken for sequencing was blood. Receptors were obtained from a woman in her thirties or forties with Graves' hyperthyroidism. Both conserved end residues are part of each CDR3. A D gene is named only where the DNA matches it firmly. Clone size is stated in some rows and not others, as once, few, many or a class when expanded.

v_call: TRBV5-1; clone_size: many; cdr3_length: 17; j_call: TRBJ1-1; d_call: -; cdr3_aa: CASSPEVWTAQNTEAFF; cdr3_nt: TGCGCCAGCAGCCCGGAGGTATGGACGGCCCAGAACACTGAAGCTTTCTTT
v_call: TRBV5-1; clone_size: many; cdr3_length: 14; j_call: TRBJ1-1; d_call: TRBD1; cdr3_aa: CASSATGGNTEAFF; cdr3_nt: TGCGCCAGCAGCGCGACAGGGGGTAACACTGAAGCTTTCTTT
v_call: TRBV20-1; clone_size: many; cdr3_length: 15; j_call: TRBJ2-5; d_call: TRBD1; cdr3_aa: CSAGIPGQGAKTQYF; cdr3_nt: TGCAGTGCTGGAATCCCGGGACAGGGGGCAAAGACCCAGTACTTC
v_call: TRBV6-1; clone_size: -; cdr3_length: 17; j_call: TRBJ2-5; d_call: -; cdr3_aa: CASSDTPGLVPGETQYF; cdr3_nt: TGTGCCAGCAGTGACACGCCGGGCCTAGTGCCGGGAGAGACCCAGTACTTC
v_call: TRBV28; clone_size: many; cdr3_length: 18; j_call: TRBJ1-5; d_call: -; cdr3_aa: CASSSPIGGYHSNQPQHF; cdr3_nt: TGTGCCAGCAGTTCACCAATAGGGGGGTACCATAGCAATCAGCCCCAGCATTTT
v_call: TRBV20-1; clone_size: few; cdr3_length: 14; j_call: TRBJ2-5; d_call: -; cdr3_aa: CSARDRGSQETQYF; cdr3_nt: TGCAGTGCTAGAGACCGGGGAAGTCAAGAGACCCAGTACTTC
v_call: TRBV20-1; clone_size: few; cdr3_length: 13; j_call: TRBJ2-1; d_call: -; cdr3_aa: CSARVTAYNEQFF; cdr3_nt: TGCAGTGCTAGAGTTACGGCCTACAATGAGCAGTTCTTC
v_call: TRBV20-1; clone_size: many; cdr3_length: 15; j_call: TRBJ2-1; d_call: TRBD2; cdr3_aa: CSARPLAGVINEQFF; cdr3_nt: TGCAGTGCTAGACCCCTAGCGGGAGTCATCAATGAGCAGTTCTTC
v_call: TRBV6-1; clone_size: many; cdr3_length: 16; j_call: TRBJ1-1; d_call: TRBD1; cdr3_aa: CASSSGTGRWDTEAFF; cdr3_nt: TGTGCCAGCAGTTCCGGGACAGGGCGATGGGACACTGAAGCTTTCTTT
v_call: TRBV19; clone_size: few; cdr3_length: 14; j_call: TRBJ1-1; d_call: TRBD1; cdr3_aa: CASSMGTENTEAFF; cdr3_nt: TGTGCCAGTAGTATGGGGACAGAGAACACTGAAGCTTTCTTT
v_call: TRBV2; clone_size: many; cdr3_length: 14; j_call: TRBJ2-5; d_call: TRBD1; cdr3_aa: CASSAGTGVETQYF; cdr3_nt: TGTGCCAGCAGTGCAGGGACAGGGGTCGAGACCCAGTACTTC
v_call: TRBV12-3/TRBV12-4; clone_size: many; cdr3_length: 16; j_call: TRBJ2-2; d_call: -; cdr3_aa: CASSLSSYAGTGELFF; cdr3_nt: TGTGCCAGCAGTTTATCCAGTTACGCTGGAACCGGGGAGCTGTTTTTT
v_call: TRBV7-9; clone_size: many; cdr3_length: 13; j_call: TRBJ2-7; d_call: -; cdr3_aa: CASSLETSYEQYF; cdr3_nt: TGTGCCAGCAGCTTAGAGACGTCCTACGAGCAGTACTTC